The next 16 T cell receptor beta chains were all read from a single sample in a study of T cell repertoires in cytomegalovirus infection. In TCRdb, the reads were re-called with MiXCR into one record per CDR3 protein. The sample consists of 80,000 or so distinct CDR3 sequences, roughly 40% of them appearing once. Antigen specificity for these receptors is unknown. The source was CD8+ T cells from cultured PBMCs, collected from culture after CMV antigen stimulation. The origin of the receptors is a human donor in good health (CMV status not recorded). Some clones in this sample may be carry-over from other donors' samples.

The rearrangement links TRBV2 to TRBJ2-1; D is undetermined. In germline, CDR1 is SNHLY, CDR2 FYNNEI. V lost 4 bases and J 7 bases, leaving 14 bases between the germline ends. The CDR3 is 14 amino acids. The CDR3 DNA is TGTGCCAGCAGTGCAGCTCTAGGCCAGAATGAGCAGTTCTTC. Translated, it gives CASSAALGQNEQFF. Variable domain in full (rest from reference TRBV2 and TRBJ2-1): EPEVTQTPSHQVTQMGQEVILRCVPISNHLYFYWYRQILGQKVEFLVSFYNNEISEKSEIFDDQFSVERPDGSNFTLKIRSTKLEDSAMYFCASSAALGQNEQFFGPGTRLTVL.

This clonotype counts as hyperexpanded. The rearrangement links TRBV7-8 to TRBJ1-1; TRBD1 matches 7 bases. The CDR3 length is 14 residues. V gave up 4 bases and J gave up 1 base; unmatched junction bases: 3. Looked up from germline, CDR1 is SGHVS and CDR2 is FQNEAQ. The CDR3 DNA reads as TGTGCCAGCAGCTCGGGACAGCCGAACACTGAAGCTTTCTTT. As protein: CASSSGQPNTEAFF.

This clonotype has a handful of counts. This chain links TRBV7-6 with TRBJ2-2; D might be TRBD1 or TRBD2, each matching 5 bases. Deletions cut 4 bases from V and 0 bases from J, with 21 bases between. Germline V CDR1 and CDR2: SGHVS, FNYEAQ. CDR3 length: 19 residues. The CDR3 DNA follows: TGTGCCAGCAGCTCCCCCTTTGGGACGGCGACTTCGAACACCGGGGAGCTGTTTTTT. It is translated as CASSSPFGTATSNTGELFF.

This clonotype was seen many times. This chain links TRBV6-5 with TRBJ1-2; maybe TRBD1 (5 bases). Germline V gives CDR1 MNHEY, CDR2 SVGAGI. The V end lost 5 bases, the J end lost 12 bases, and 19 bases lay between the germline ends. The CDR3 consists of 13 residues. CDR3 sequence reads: CASSPGETRENTF. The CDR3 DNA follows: TGTGCCAGCAGTCCGGGGGAGACCAGGGAAAACACCTTC.

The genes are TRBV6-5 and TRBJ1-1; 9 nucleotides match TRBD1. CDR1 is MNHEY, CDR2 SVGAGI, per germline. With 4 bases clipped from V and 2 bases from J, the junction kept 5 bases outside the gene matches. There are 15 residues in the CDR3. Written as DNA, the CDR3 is TGTGCCAGCAGTTTCGGGACAGGGCCCAACACTGAAGCTTTCTTT. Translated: CASSFGTGPNTEAFF.

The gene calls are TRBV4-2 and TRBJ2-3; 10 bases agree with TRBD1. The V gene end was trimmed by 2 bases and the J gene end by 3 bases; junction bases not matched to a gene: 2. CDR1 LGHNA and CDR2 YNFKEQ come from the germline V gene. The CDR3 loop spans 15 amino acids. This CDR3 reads CASSQRGQGTDTQYF. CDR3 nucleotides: TGTGCCAGCAGCCAAAGGGGACAGGGGACAGATACGCAGTATTTT.

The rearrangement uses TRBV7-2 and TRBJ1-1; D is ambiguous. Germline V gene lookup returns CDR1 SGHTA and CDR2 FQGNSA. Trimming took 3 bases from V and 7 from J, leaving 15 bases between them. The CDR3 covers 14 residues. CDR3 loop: CASSFKPRSDEAFF. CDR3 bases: TGTGCCAGCAGCTTTAAGCCGCGGTCAGATGAAGCTTTCTTT.

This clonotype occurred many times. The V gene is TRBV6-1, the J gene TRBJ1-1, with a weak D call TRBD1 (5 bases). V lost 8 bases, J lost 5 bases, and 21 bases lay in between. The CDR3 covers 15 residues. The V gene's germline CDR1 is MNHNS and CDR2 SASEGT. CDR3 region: CASQTEVGVGTEAFF. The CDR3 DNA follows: TGTGCCAGCCAAACCGAAGTGGGGGTTGGAACTGAAGCTTTCTTT.

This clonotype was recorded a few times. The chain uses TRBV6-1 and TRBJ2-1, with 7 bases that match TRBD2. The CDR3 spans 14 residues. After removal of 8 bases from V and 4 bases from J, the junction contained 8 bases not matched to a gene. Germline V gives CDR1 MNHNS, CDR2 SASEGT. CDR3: CASARDYTYNEQFF. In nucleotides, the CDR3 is TGTGCCAGCGCCCGGGACTACACATACAATGAGCAGTTCTTC.

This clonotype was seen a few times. Written as DNA, the CDR3 is TGTGCCAGCAGCGATATCTACGAGCAGTACTTC. Its translation: CASSDIYEQYF. The rearrangement links TRBV7-2 to TRBJ2-7; no definite D call. Trimming stripped 5 bases from V and 3 bases from J, with 5 bases between. Germline loops: CDR1 SGHTA, CDR2 FQGNSA. This CDR3 contains 11 residues.

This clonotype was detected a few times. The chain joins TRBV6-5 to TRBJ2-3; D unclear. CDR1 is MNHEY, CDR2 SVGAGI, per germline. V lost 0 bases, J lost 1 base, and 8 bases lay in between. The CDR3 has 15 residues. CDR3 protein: CASSYSSRGTDTQYF. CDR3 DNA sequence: TGTGCCAGCAGTTACTCGAGCCGGGGCACAGATACGCAGTATTTT.

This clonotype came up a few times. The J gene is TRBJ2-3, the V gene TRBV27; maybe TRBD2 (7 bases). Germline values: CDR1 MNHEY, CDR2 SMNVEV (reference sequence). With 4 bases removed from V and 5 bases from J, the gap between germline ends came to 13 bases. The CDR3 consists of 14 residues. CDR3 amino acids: CASSSGGRIDTQYF. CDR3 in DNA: TGTGCCAGCAGTTCCGGGGGGCGGATAGATACGCAGTATTTT.

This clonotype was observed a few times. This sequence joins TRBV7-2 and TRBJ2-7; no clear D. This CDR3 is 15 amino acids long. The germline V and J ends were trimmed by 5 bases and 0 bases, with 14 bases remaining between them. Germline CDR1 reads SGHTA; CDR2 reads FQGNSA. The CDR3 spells CASSPTGSPSYEQYF. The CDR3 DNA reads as TGTGCCAGCAGCCCCACGGGTTCACCCTCCTACGAGCAGTACTTC.

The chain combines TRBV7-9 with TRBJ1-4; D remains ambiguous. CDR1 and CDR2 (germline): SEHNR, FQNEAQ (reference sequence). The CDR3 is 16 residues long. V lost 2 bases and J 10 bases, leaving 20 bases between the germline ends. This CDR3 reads CASSLPSRELVGKLFF. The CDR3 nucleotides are TGTGCCAGCAGCTTACCTTCCCGGGAATTAGTCGGAAAACTGTTTTTT.

The CDR3 sequence: CASSPLGLAKNIQYF. CDR3 DNA: TGTGCCAGCAGCCCCCTAGGTCTAGCCAAAAACATTCAGTACTTC. The V and J genes are TRBV12-3 or TRBV12-4 and TRBJ2-4; D gene ambiguous. Trimming shortened V by 6 bases and J by 0 bases, and 12 bases separated the two germline ends. The CDR3 spans 15 residues.

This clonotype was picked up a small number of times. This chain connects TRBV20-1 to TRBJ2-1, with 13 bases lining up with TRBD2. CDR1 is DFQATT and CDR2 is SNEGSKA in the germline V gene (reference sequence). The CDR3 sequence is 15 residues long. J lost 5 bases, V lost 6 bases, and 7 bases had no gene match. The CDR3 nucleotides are TGCAGTGCGGACGCCGGGACTAGCGGGGACAATGAGCAGTTCTTC. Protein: CSADAGTSGDNEQFF.